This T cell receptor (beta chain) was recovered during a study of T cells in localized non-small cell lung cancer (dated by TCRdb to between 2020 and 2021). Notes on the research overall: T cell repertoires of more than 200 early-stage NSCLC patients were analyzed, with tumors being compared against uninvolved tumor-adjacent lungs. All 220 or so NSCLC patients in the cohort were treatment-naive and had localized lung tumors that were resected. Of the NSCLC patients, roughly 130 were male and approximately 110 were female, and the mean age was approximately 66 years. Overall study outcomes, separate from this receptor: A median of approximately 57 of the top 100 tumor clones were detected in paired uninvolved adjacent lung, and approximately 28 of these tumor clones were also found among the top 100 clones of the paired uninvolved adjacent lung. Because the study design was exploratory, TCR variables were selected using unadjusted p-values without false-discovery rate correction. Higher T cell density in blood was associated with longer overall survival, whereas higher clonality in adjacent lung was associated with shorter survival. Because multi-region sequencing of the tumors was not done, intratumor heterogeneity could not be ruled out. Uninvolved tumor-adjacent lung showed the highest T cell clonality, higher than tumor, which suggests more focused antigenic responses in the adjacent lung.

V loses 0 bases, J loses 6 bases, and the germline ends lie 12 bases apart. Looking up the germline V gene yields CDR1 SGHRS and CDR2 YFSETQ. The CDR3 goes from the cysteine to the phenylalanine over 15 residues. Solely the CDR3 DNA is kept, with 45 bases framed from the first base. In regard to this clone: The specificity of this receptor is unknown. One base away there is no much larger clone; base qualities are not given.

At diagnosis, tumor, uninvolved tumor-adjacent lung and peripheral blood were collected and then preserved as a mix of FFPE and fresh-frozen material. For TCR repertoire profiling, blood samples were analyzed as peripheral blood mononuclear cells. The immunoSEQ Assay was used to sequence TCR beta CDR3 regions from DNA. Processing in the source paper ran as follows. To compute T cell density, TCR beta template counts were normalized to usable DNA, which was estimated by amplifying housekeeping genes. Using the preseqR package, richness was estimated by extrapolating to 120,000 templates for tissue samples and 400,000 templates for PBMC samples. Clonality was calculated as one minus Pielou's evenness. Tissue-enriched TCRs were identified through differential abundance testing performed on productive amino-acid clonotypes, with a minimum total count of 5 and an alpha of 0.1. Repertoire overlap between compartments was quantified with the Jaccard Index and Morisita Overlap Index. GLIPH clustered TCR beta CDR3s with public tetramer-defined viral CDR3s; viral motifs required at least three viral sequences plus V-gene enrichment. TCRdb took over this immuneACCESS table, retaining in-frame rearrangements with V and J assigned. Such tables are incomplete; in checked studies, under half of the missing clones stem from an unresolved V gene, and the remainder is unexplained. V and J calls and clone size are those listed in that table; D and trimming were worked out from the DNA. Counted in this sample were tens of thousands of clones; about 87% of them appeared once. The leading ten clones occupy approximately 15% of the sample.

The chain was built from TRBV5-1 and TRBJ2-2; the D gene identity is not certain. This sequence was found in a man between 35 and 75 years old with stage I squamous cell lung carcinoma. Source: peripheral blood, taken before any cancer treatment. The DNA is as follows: TGCGCCAGCAGCTTGGCCCGCCACACAGCCGGGGAGCTGTTTTTT. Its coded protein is CASSLARHTAGELFF.